The 28 T cell receptor beta chains listed next were all sequenced from one sample in a study of shared clonotypes between healthy human individuals (dated by TCRdb to 2018 to 2021). Libraries were prepared through the immunoSEQ multiplex PCR assay. The table was pulled from immuneACCESS by TCRdb, which kept in-frame rearrangements only. Such tables lose some clones; where checked, under half of the loss comes from unresolved V genes, and the rest has no known cause. The sample profile shows about 520,000 clones; more than 95% of them were found once. The ten largest account for about 0.068% of the sample. Sequencing input: naive CD4+ T cells sorted from blood. The sample's cell subset or site label, decoded: CD45RA+ positively selected. Receptors originate from a woman aged 30 to 39 in good health.

The V gene is TRBV28, the J gene TRBJ1-5; 7 nucleotides agree with TRBD1. Germline CDR1 MDHEN, CDR2 SYDVKM. The CDR3 has 16 residues. The J segment lost 0 bases and the V segment lost 3 bases, leaving 5 bases of the junction unmatched. The DNA of the CDR3 is TGTGCCAGCAGTTTCACAGGGGTTTATAGCAATCAGCCCCAGCATTTT. It specifies CASSFTGVYSNQPQHF.

The rearrangement uses TRBV11-2 and TRBJ2-1, with TRBD1 identical over 7 bases. The ends lost 5 bases at V and 8 bases at J; junction bases unmatched: 6. The CDR3 loop spans 13 amino acids. Germline V gene sequence: CDR1 SGHAT, CDR2 FQNNGV. The CDR3: CASSNQGVYEQFF. DNA for the CDR3: TGTGCCAGCAGCAATCAGGGGGTGTATGAGCAGTTCTTC.

This chain uses TRBV6-1 with TRBJ2-7, with 7 bases fitting TRBD1. Germline V lookup: CDR1 MNHNS, CDR2 SASEGT. The CDR3 loop spans 13 amino acids. The trim removed 6 bases at V and 2 bases at J, leaving 4 bases unmatched. CDR3 in amino acids: CASRRDRAYEQYF. The CDR3 nucleotides are TGTGCCAGCAGGAGGGACAGAGCCTACGAGCAGTACTTC.

The sample holds a few counts of this clone. This rearrangement joins TRBV7-5 to TRBJ1-2. TRBV7-5 is assigned pseudogene status. This CDR3 contains 15 residues. The CDR3 nucleotides are TGTGTCAGAAGCTTTAGAGGGCCCAGGAGCTATGGCTACACCTTC. It is translated as CVRSFRGPRSYGYTF.

J is TRBJ2-1 and V is TRBV18; D remains unclear. The CDR3 has 15 residues. Trimming took 1 base from V and 4 from J, leaving 11 bases between them. Germline V CDR1 and CDR2: KGHSH, LQKENI. The CDR3 DNA reads TGTGCCAGCTCACCACTCCCTTTAGGGTACAATGAGCAGTTCTTC. This codes for CASSPLPLGYNEQFF.

This rearrangement joins TRBV5-1 to TRBJ2-1; TRBD2 matches 7 bases. V was clipped by 0 bases and J by 9 bases; unmatched bases: 12. CDR1 and CDR2 (germline): SGHRS, YFSETQ. This CDR3 is built from 16 residues. This CDR3 is CASSLGAGVVPTEQFF. DNA of the CDR3: TGCGCCAGCAGCTTGGGGGCGGGAGTCGTCCCCACTGAGCAGTTCTTC.

The chain carries TRBV6-5 and TRBJ2-7; 9 bases map to TRBD2. This CDR3 is built from 15 residues. Germline trimming cut 2 bases from V and 4 bases from J; bases unmatched to any gene: 6. Germline V gene lookup returns CDR1 MNHEY and CDR2 SVGAGI. In DNA form, the CDR3 reads TGTGCCAGCAGTTACGGCGCGGGAGGGGGGTACGAGCAGTACTTC. Protein product: CASSYGAGGGYEQYF.

The chain is built from TRBV20-1 and TRBJ2-7; D is ambiguous. The CDR3 covers 11 residues. The germline gives CDR1 DFQATT, CDR2 SNEGSKA (reference sequence). V was cut by 1 base and J by 3 bases, with 4 bases left in between. The CDR3 loop reads CSARVSYEQYF. The CDR3 DNA reads TGCAGTGCTAGAGTTAGCTACGAGCAGTACTTC.

The rearrangement uses TRBV2 and TRBJ1-3; D is undetermined. Germline V gene data show CDR1 as SNHLY and CDR2 as FYNNEI. CDR3 size: 14 residues. Trimming took off 2 bases at V and 1 base at J, with 6 bases between the two ends. CDR3 coding DNA: TGTGCCAGCAGTGAATTTAGATCTGGAAACACCATATATTTT. As protein: CASSEFRSGNTIYF.

CDR3 nucleotide sequence: TGTGCCAGCAGGGGGTATGACGCCACTGAAGCTTTCTTT. This translates into CASRGYDATEAFF. This chain connects TRBV28 to TRBJ1-1; D remains ambiguous. There are 13 residues in the CDR3. The germline V gene has CDR1 MDHEN and CDR2 SYDVKM. The V end lost 6 bases, the J end lost 4 bases, and 12 bases lay between the germline ends.

V is TRBV7-7 and J is TRBJ2-1; D might be TRBD2 (6 bases). V was clipped by 3 bases and J by 5 bases, with 14 bases between them. The CDR3 runs 15 residues. In germline, CDR1 is SSHAT, CDR2 FNYEAQ (reference sequence). CDR3 sequence reads: CASSFAAGTHNEQFF. In nucleotides, the CDR3 is TGTGCCAGCAGCTTTGCGGCAGGGACTCACAATGAGCAGTTCTTC.

As to this clone: At one end the junction does not follow the germline gene, possibly because of a read error. The V call is TRBV2, the J call TRBJ2-3, with D unclear. This CDR3 has 12 amino acids. Germline CDR1 and CDR2: SNHLY and FYNNEI. CDR3 in amino acids: CASSVRTDTKYF. The CDR3 DNA reads as TGTGCCAGCAGTGTTAGAACAGATACGAAGTATTTT. Filled out from reference TRBV2 and TRBJ2-3, the complete variable domain reads EPEVTQTPSHQVTQMGQEVILRCVPISNHLYFYWYRQILGQKVEFLVSFYNNEISEKSEIFDDQFSVERPDGSNFTLKIRSTKLEDSAMYFCASSVRTDTKYFGPGTRLTVL.

V gene TRBV6-5 combines with J gene TRBJ2-7; 10 bases are a match to TRBD2. After removal of 5 bases from V and 3 bases from J, the junction contained 4 bases not matched to a gene. The germline V gene has CDR1 MNHEY and CDR2 SVGAGI. CDR3 length: 14 amino acids. In DNA form, the CDR3 reads TGTGCCAGCAGTCGTGGGACTAGCGTCTACGAGCAGTACTTC. It is translated as CASSRGTSVYEQYF.

V is TRBV28 and J is TRBJ1-5, with TRBD1 identical over 7 bases. The germline gives CDR1 MDHEN, CDR2 SYDVKM. V gave up 6 bases and J gave up 1 base; unmatched junction bases: 6. The CDR3 has 15 residues. CDR3 sequence (DNA): TGTGCCAGCAGCCCCTCACAGGGGAGCAATCAGCCCCAGCATTTT. Residues: CASSPSQGSNQPQHF. The full variable domain, in which reference TRBV28 and TRBJ1-5 provide the parts outside the CDR3, is DVKVTQSSRYLVKRTGEKVFLECVQDMDHENMFWYRQDPGLGLRLIYFSYDVKMKEKGDIPEGYSVSREKKERFSLILESASTNQTSMYLCASSPSQGSNQPQHFGDGTRLSIL.

The rearrangement uses TRBV29-1 and TRBJ1-3, with no clear D. CDR3 length: 15 amino acids. V gave up 2 bases and J gave up 0 bases, with 11 bases separating them. CDR1 and CDR2 from the germline V gene are SQVTM and ANQGSEA. The CDR3 spells CSVETRLYSGNTIYF. The DNA of the CDR3 is TGCAGCGTTGAAACGAGGTTATACTCTGGAAACACCATATATTTT.

This chain uses TRBV27 with TRBJ2-7, with TRBD2 identical over 8 bases. Germline V gives CDR1 MNHEY, CDR2 SMNVEV (reference sequence). The V segment lost 5 bases and the J segment 3 bases; nucleotides outside the gene matches: 15. The CDR3 contains 17 residues. DNA for the CDR3: TGTGCCAGCAGTAACTTACCCGGGACTAGAGTAGGCTACGAGCAGTACTTC. Amino acids: CASSNLPGTRVGYEQYF.

This clone was picked up one time. This CDR3 is CASSVSGTRTHEQYF. The CDR3 nucleotides read TGTGCCAGCAGTGTCTCCGGGACTAGAACGCACGAGCAGTACTTC. The chain combines TRBV5-4 with TRBJ2-7; 8 bases map to TRBD2. Germline CDR1 and CDR2: SGHNT and YYREEE (reference sequence). This CDR3 is built from 15 residues. V shed 5 bases, J shed 5 bases, and the junction held 12 bases outside the gene matches.

The chain is built from TRBV7-5 and TRBJ1-5. TRBV7-5 constitutes a pseudogene. The CDR3 spans 13 residues. CDR3 amino acids: CVRSLRVYQPQHF. DNA for the CDR3: TGTGTCAGAAGCTTGAGGGTTTACCAGCCCCAGCATTTT.

V usage is TRBV19 and J usage is TRBJ1-1; perhaps TRBD1 as D (6 bases). V lost 7 bases and J 7 bases, leaving 16 bases between the germline ends. CDR1 is LNHDA, CDR2 SQIVND, per germline (reference sequence). The CDR3 consists of 13 residues. The CDR3 protein is CASTRQVGNEAFF. The CDR3 bases are TGTGCCAGTACCCGACAGGTGGGGAATGAAGCTTTCTTT.

This chain connects TRBV6-5 to TRBJ2-3; D remains ambiguous. Germline V gives CDR1 MNHEY, CDR2 SVGAGI. This CDR3 is 13 amino acids long. Between the trimmed V and J ends, which lost 6 bases and 11 bases, there was a span of 18 bases. Here the CDR3 reads CASSPGSSRGQYF. The CDR3 region has the DNA TGTGCCAGCAGCCCTGGGTCCTCCCGTGGGCAGTATTTT.

The chain employs TRBV5-1 and TRBJ2-7, with D maybe TRBD1 (5 bases). V gave up 4 bases and J gave up 2 bases, with 19 bases separating them. The CDR3 runs 16 residues. Germline CDR1 reads SGHRS; CDR2 reads YFSETQ. CDR3 sequence reads: CASSPAYAGITYEQYF. DNA for the CDR3: TGCGCCAGCAGCCCCGCGTACGCAGGGATCACCTACGAGCAGTACTTC.

This sequence joins TRBV19 and TRBJ2-7; 7 bases are shared with TRBD1. V shed 4 bases and J 3 bases; nucleotides not matched to a gene: 9. Germline CDR1 and CDR2: LNHDA and SQIVND (reference sequence). The CDR3 totals 15 residues. CDR3 bases: TGTGCCAGTAGTAAGTCCGGGACAGCTTTCTACGAGCAGTACTTC. It specifies CASSKSGTAFYEQYF.

The V gene is TRBV5-5, the J gene TRBJ2-7; unclear D gene. Germline assignment: CDR1 SGHKS and CDR2 YYEKEE (reference sequence). Trimming removed 0 bases at V and 1 base at J, with 8 bases between. The CDR3 runs 14 residues. CDR3 bases: TGTGCCAGCAGCTTGGGGGTTTTTTCCTACGAGCAGTACTTC. Protein product: CASSLGVFSYEQYF.

This clone was detected once. The chain links TRBV28 to TRBJ1-2, with 9 bases that match TRBD1. The germline V gene has CDR1 MDHEN and CDR2 SYDVKM. The CDR3 has 14 amino acids. Trimming removed 1 base from V and 8 bases from J; junction bases left unmatched: 5. CDR3 amino acids: CASSLSTGGKGYTF. In DNA form, the CDR3 reads TGTGCCAGCAGTTTATCGACAGGGGGAAAGGGCTACACCTTC.

The chain carries TRBV19 and TRBJ2-5; D unclear. The CDR3 sequence is 14 residues long. Trimming left V 3 bases short and J 9 bases short, with 17 bases between. CDR1 LNHDA and CDR2 SQIVND come from the germline V gene (reference sequence). CDR3 in amino acids: CASSIRSGSMAQYF. The CDR3 DNA reads TGTGCCAGTAGTATTCGCTCCGGGTCCATGGCCCAGTACTTC.

A word on this clone: One end of the junction varies from germline; a read error may be responsible. The CDR3 nucleotides read TGTGCCAGCAGGTTGGACTCACAAGAGACCCAGTACTTC. This encodes CASRLDSQETQYF. J is TRBJ2-5 and V is TRBV5-4; tentatively, D is TRBD2 (5 bases). The CDR3 runs to 13 residues. Germline loops: CDR1 SGHNT, CDR2 YYREEE (reference sequence). The variable domain in full, with the rest retrieved from reference TRBV5-4 and TRBJ2-5, is ETGVTQSPTHLIKTRGQQVTLRCSSQSGHNTVSWYQQALGQGPQFIFQYYREEENGRGNFPPRFSGLQFPNYSSELNVNALELDDSALYLCASRLDSQETQYFGPGTRLLVL.

The V call is TRBV27, the J call TRBJ1-1; D is undetermined. Germline CDR1 MNHEY, CDR2 SMNVEV (reference sequence). The CDR3 is 14 amino acids. V was trimmed by 5 bases and J by 13 bases, leaving 23 bases between them. The CDR3 is CASSPSRQFQWGFF. CDR3 coding DNA: TGTGCCAGCAGTCCCTCCCGGCAGTTCCAATGGGGTTTCTTT.

This clone was observed a single time. V gene TRBV18 combines with J gene TRBJ1-1; weak D call: TRBD1 (6 bases). Per germline, CDR1 KGHSH and CDR2 LQKENI. The CDR3 is 14 amino acids. The V end lost 4 bases, the J end lost 3 bases, and 12 bases lay between the germline ends. The CDR3 nucleotides read TGTGCCAGCTCACTCGGGGGGCTCGACACTGAAGCTTTCTTT. It specifies CASSLGGLDTEAFF.